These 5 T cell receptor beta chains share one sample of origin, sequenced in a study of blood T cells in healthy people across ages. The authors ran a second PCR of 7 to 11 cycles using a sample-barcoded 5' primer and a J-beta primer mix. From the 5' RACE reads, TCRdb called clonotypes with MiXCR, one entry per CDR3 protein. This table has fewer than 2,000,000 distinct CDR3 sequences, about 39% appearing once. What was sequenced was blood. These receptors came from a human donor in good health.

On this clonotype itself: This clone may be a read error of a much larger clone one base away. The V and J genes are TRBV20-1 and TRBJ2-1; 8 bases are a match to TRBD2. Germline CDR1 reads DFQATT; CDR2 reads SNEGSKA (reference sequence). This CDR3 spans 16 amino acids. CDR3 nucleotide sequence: TGCAGTACTAGACGCCTTAGCGGGGCATCCTACAATGAGCAGTTCTTC. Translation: CSTRRLSGASYNEQFF.

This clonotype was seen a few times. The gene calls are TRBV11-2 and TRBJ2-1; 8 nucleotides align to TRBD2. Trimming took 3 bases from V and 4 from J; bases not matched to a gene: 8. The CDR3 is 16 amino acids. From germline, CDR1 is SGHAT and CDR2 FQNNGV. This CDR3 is CASSFSGGLVYNEQFF. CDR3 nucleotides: TGTGCCAGCAGCTTTTCGGGGGGGCTTGTTTACAATGAGCAGTTCTTC.

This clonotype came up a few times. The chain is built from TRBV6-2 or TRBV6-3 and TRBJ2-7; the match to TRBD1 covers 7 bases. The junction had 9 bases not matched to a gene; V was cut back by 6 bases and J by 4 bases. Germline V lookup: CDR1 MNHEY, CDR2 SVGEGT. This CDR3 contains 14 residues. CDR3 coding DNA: TGTGCCAGCAGACCTCCGGGACAGAAATACGAGCAGTACTTC. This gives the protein CASRPPGQKYEQYF.

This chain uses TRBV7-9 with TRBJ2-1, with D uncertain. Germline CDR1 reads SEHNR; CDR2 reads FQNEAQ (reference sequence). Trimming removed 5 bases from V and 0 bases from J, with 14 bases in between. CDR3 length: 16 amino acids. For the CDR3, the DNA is TGTGCCAGCAGCCCCTTCGGGCCAGTCTCCTACAATGAGCAGTTCTTC. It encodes CASSPFGPVSYNEQFF.

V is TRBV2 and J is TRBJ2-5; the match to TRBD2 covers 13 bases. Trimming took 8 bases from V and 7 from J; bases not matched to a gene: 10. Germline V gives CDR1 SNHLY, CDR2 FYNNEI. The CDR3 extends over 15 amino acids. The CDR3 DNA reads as TGTGCCAGCGGAGTAGGACTAGCGGGGGAGGGGACCCAGTACTTC. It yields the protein CASGVGLAGEGTQYF.